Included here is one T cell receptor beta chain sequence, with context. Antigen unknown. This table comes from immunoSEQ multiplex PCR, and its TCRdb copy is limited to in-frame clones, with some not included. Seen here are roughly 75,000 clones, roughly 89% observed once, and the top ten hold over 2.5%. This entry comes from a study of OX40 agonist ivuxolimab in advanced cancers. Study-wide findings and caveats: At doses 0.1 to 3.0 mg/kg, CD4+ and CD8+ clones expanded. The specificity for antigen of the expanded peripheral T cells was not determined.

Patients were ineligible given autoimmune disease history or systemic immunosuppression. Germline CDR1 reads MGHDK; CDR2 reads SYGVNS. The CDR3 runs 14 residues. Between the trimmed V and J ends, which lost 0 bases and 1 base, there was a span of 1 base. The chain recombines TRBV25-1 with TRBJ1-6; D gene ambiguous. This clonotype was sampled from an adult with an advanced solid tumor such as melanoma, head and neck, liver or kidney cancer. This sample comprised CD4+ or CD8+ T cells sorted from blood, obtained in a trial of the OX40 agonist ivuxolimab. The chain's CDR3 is CASSEYSYNSPLHF. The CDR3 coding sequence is TGTGCCAGCAGTGAATATTCCTATAATTCACCCCTCCACTTT.